This note documents a single T cell receptor beta chain sequence. Cohort placement rested on clinical history that participants reported themselves. In the original processing: Quantification of nucleated cells was approximated via reference gene primer amplification. Here immunoSEQ multiplex PCR was the method, and the copy in TCRdb shows in-frame clones only, minus some. Clone size and the V and J calls come from that table; the DNA yielded D and trimming. The sample includes hundreds of thousands of clones, roughly 90% of them seen just once. This record comes from a study of blood T cell repertoires in COVID-19. Whole-study context: PBMCs, B-cell-depleted T cells, or T cells provided the cDNA or gDNA that made up the material.

Trimming removed 6 bases at V and 2 bases at J, with 12 bases between. This CDR3 has 13 amino acids. Germline CDR1 reads SGHRS; CDR2 reads YFSETQ. The receptor was isolated from a woman aged 25 to 39 with acute COVID-19. The sequenced sample was PBMCs or T cells enriched from blood (not recorded which). The chain employs TRBV5-1 and TRBJ2-7, with a tentative D call TRBD1 (6 bases). CDR3 DNA sequence: TGCGCCAGCACCCAGAGGGGGACCTACGAGCAGTACTTC. It codes for CASTQRGTYEQYF.